This TCR beta chain was identified during a study of CD8+ T cells in alopecia areata. Broader study findings: Lesional scalp, notably in alopecia totalis/universalis, had clonality above that of normal scalp. Against the mouse data, patients shared TCRs less clearly, possibly for HLA reasons. With one nonresponder, baseline CD8+ expansion's link to response remains uncertain.

This clone was recorded once. As yet, its antigen is unknown. RNA extraction was followed by reverse transcription into cDNA, which acted as the sequencing template. This table comes from immunoSEQ multiplex PCR, and its TCRdb copy is limited to in-frame clones, with some not included. The table has approximately 160,000 clones, 60% to 75% seen once; the top ten hold about 14%. Germline V gene data show CDR1 as ENHRY and CDR2 as SYGVKD. This CDR3 is 15 amino acids long. With V trimmed by 2 bases and J by 1 base, 2 bases remained unmatched. Treatment indicated: oral pan-JAK inhibitor, 5-10 mg twice daily. Those with alopecia areata gave lesional scalp punch biopsies and peripheral blood.

This sequence originates from a human donor with alopecia areata. The specimen was CD4+ T cells sorted from blood, collected at week 24, from a patient treated with tofacitinib. The chain uses TRBV10-3 and TRBJ2-3; 8 bases line up with TRBD1. CDR3 region: CAISEGQGGTDTQYF. The CDR3 DNA reads as TGTGCCATCAGTGAGGGACAGGGTGGCACAGATACGCAGTATTTT.